This T cell receptor beta chain was documented in a study of cytomegalovirus exposure and HLA in healthy donors. On the study more broadly: Most donors, 81% of approximately 400 genotyped, fell in the Caucasian-associated ancestry cluster.

It was with 60 Vbeta and 13 Jbeta primers that the PCR ran. The data were produced by immunoSEQ multiplex PCR, yet TCRdb's version contains in-frame clones alone and is incomplete. Among 100,000 to 150,000 clones listed, approximately 78% were seen once. This clone came up once. The TCR originated in a female donor in good health and CMV-seronegative. Sequencing used PBMCs.

The CDR3 nucleotides read TGTGCCAGTACCCCCGGAGGGCTAGATGGGCCCCAGCATTTT. As protein: CASTPGGLDGPQHF. The chain carries TRBV19 and TRBJ1-5; D remains ambiguous. There are 14 residues in the CDR3. The germline gives CDR1 LNHDA, CDR2 SQIVND (reference sequence). Between the trimmed V and J ends, which lost 7 bases and 9 bases, there was a span of 19 bases.